This T cell receptor beta chain came from a study of blood T cells in healthy people across ages. On the study more broadly: About one barcoded TCR beta cDNA was captured per two T cells. Whole-study results and caveats: Diversity of TCR beta per million T cells declined in a roughly linear way with age.

Per the germline V gene, CDR1 is DFQATT and CDR2 is SNEGSKA (reference sequence). J was trimmed by 2 bases and V by 5 bases; bases with no gene match: 8. The CDR3 is 14 residues long. In this sample, this clonotype turned up many times. Antigen specificity is unknown. Collection of 8.5 to 10 milliliters of peripheral blood was performed for each donor. Primers used in a second PCR of roughly 6 to 11 cycles were a sample-barcoded 5' primer and a J-beta primer mix. Each cDNA molecule received a tag from a template-switch adaptor that had 12 random nucleotides. TCRdb re-derived calls from the 5' RACE reads in MiXCR, one entry per CDR3 protein. The table includes more than 800,000 distinct CDR3 sequences, about 28% detected once.

The sequence derives from an elderly woman in good health. J is TRBJ2-5 and V is TRBV20-1, with 7 bases fitting TRBD2. Sequencing was done on a sample of blood. CDR3 sequence (DNA): TGCAGTGCTTACCCTAGCGGCCGACAAGAGACCCAGTACTTC. Its translation: CSAYPSGRQETQYF.